The 25 T cell receptor beta chains below come from one sample, sequenced in a study of T cell changes during pregnancy in multiple sclerosis. Assay used: immunoSEQ multiplex PCR; TCRdb lists only in-frame clones, some missing. The top ten hold more than 2% of the sample, which has some 80,000 clones, over 90% seen once. The sequencing here drew on peripheral blood, taken in the third trimester of pregnancy. The receptor source for this set is a female donor with multiple sclerosis, enrolled in a pregnancy study.

J is TRBJ2-1 and V is TRBV5-4; a possible D gene is TRBD2 (5 bases). V gave up 2 bases and J gave up 9 bases, with 9 bases separating them. CDR1 and CDR2 from the germline V gene are SGHNT and YYREEE (reference sequence). This CDR3 is built from 12 residues. CDR3 protein: CASSLYAGEQFF. In DNA, the CDR3 is TGTGCCAGCAGCTTATATGCGGGTGAGCAGTTCTTC.

The chain combines TRBV19 with TRBJ2-5, with 10 positions matching TRBD2. The V gene's germline CDR1 is LNHDA and CDR2 SQIVND (reference sequence). This CDR3 has 17 amino acids. V lost 1 base to trimming and J lost 1 base; unmatched junction nucleotides: 6. The CDR3 DNA reads TGTGCCAGTAGTATAGGTGGACTAGCGGCCTCCCAAGAGACCCAGTACTTC. Protein: CASSIGGLAASQETQYF.

The chain carries TRBV9 and TRBJ2-1; D may be TRBD2 (6 bases). Germline CDR1 is SGDLS and CDR2 is YYNGEE. With 3 bases removed from V and 5 bases from J, the gap between germline ends came to 21 bases. CDR3 length: 17 residues. This chain's CDR3 is CASSAIHTGTPHNEQFF. As DNA, the CDR3 is TGTGCCAGCAGCGCGATTCATACCGGGACTCCCCACAATGAGCAGTTCTTC.

The chain employs TRBV19 and TRBJ1-1; D may be TRBD1 (5 bases). Deletions cut 3 bases from V and 2 bases from J, with 13 bases between. The CDR3 is 15 residues long. CDR1 LNHDA and CDR2 SQIVND come from the germline V gene (reference sequence). In DNA form, the CDR3 reads TGTGCCAGTAGTATTACCCAGACAGCTAACACTGAAGCTTTCTTT. Amino acids: CASSITQTANTEAFF. Complete variable domain (other parts from reference TRBV19 and TRBJ1-1): DGGITQSPKYLFRKEGQNVTLSCEQNLNHDAMYWYRQDPGQGLRLIYYSQIVNDFQKGDIAEGYSVSREKKESFPLTVTSAQKNPTAFYLCASSITQTANTEAFFGQGTRLTVV.

The DNA of the CDR3 is TGTGCCAGCAGCTATCTGACAGAACTCGGCTATGGCTACACCTTC. Amino acid sequence: CASSYLTELGYGYTF. The genes are TRBV5-6 and TRBJ1-2; tentative D call: TRBD1 (5 bases). The CDR3 length is 15 residues. Trimming left V 3 bases short and J 4 bases short, with 16 bases between. CDR1 and CDR2 (germline): SGHDT, YYEEEE.

The V gene is TRBV6-5, the J gene TRBJ1-6, with 9 bases fitting TRBD1. Trimming cost V 4 bases and J 6 bases; bases outside gene matches: 4. The CDR3 totals 15 residues. Germline values: CDR1 MNHEY, CDR2 SVGAGI. CDR3 amino acids: CASSSPGQGNSPLHF. CDR3 bases: TGTGCCAGCAGTTCCCCGGGACAGGGTAATTCACCCCTCCACTTT.

This clone has a count of ten or more. The chain employs TRBV29-1 and TRBJ1-2, with D possibly being TRBD1 (5 bases). Trimming removed 7 bases from V and 7 bases from J, with 13 bases in between. Germline V lookup: CDR1 SQVTM, CDR2 ANQGSEA. This CDR3 spans 11 amino acids. The CDR3 loop reads CSAGGGVGYTF. The CDR3 coding sequence is TGCAGCGCTGGAGGAGGGGTTGGCTACACCTTC.

This chain links TRBV9 with TRBJ2-2; tentative D call: TRBD2 (6 bases). CDR1 is SGDLS and CDR2 is YYNGEE in the germline V gene. Trimming cost V 3 bases and J 0 bases, with 12 bases left between them. The CDR3 is 16 residues long. Here the CDR3 DNA reads TGTGCCAGCAGCGACCCGGGGGTAACGAACACCGGGGAGCTGTTTTTT. This encodes CASSDPGVTNTGELFF.

In the case of this clone: An end of the junction differs from the germline gene, which may be a read error. The V gene is TRBV7-7, the J gene TRBJ2-1; 7 bases line up with TRBD1. The CDR3 loop spans 16 amino acids. Germline assignment: CDR1 SSHAT and CDR2 FNYEAQ (reference sequence). The CDR3 region has the DNA TGTGCTAGCAGTCCCGGGACAGCGGTGGCCGGCAATGAGCAGTTCTTC. This gives the protein CASSPGTAVAGNEQFF.

This chain links TRBV9 with TRBJ2-5; D may be TRBD2 (5 bases). The germline gives CDR1 SGDLS, CDR2 YYNGEE. V gave up 3 bases and J gave up 2 bases, with 8 bases separating them. This CDR3 region has 13 residues. CDR3 in DNA: TGTGCCAGCAGCGGTACTAGACAAGAGACCCAGTACTTC. Translation gives CASSGTRQETQYF.

The chain carries TRBV6-5 and TRBJ2-3; the D is unclear. The germline V and J ends were trimmed by 3 bases and 6 bases, with 13 bases remaining between them. Germline V gene lookup returns CDR1 MNHEY and CDR2 SVGAGI. The CDR3 is 14 amino acids. The CDR3 sequence: CASSYHKSFDTQYF. The CDR3 coding sequence is TGTGCCAGCAGTTATCACAAATCGTTTGATACGCAGTATTTT.

For this clone: The junction departs from germline at one end; a sequencing error may be responsible. V usage is TRBV6-1 and J usage is TRBJ1-1; possible D gene TRBD1, 6 bases. CDR1 is MNHNS, CDR2 SASEGT, per germline. There are 14 residues in the CDR3. The chain's CDR3 is CASSESGAGDTRGF. The CDR3 bases are TGTGCCAGCAGTGAATCTGGCGCCGGGGACACCAGGGGTTTT.

The chain carries TRBV18 and TRBJ2-7, with D tentatively TRBD1 (6 bases). Trimming took off 4 bases at V and 6 bases at J, with 16 bases between the two ends. In germline, CDR1 is KGHSH, CDR2 LQKENI. The CDR3 has 14 residues. The CDR3 bases are TGTGCCAGCTCACTACGACAGGATCTAGCCGAGCAGTACTTC. As protein: CASSLRQDLAEQYF.

The rearrangement joins TRBV18 to TRBJ2-6, with 9 bases that match TRBD1. Germline V gene lookup returns CDR1 KGHSH and CDR2 LQKENI. CDR3 length equals 19 residues. Trimming cost V 3 bases and J 3 bases; bases outside gene matches: 12. The CDR3 DNA follows: TGTGCCAGCTCACCGTTAGACACAGGGGGCCTGGGTGGGGCCAACGTCCTGACTTTC. Translating it yields CASSPLDTGGLGGANVLTF.

The gene calls are TRBV27 and TRBJ1-1; possibly TRBD1 for D (5 bases). This CDR3 has 11 amino acids. Germline-derived CDR1 and CDR2 are MNHEY and SMNVEV (reference sequence). V dropped 7 bases and J dropped 3 bases, with 6 bases sitting between them. CDR3 nucleotide sequence: TGTGCCAGCAAGGGGTACACTGAAGCTTTCTTT. Protein sequence: CASKGYTEAFF.

This chain joins TRBV14 and TRBJ1-1, with D unresolved. CDR1 is SGHDN, CDR2 FVKESK, per germline. This CDR3 is built from 12 residues. Trimming cost V 8 bases and J 4 bases, with 11 bases left between them. CDR3 loop: CASGPHATEAFF. The DNA of the CDR3 is TGTGCCAGCGGGCCCCACGCCACTGAAGCTTTCTTT.

The rearrangement joins TRBV25-1 to TRBJ1-4; D is uncertain. Germline CDR1 reads MGHDK; CDR2 reads SYGVNS. V lost 2 bases and J lost 3, with 13 bases in between. The CDR3 loop spans 16 amino acids. The CDR3 here is CASSETGASPNEKLFF. The CDR3 DNA reads as TGTGCCAGCAGTGAAACGGGTGCCAGCCCTAATGAAAAACTGTTTTTT.

This chain joins TRBV13 and TRBJ2-5; a weak D match, TRBD2 (7 bases). There are 15 residues in the CDR3. Germline loops: CDR1 PRHDT, CDR2 FYEKMQ (reference sequence). Trimming stripped 7 bases from V and 2 bases from J, with 17 bases between. The CDR3 DNA sequence: TGTGCCAGCACCTTGAGGGGGGGGGCACAAGAGACCCAGTACTTC. This codes for CASTLRGGAQETQYF.

This clone was counted between two and nine times. This chain's CDR3 is CASGRERGYYGYTF. The CDR3 nucleotides read TGTGCCAGCGGGCGGGAGCGCGGCTACTATGGCTACACCTTC. This chain connects TRBV27 to TRBJ1-2; D ambiguous. The CDR3 sequence is 14 residues long. CDR1 and CDR2 (germline): MNHEY, SMNVEV (reference sequence). The germline V and J ends were trimmed by 8 bases and 3 bases, with 16 bases remaining between them.

The V gene is TRBV14, the J gene TRBJ1-1; 7 nucleotides match TRBD1. V was pared by 4 bases and J by 1 base, with 3 bases of the junction left unmatched. Germline V CDR1 and CDR2: SGHDN, FVKESK. The length of the CDR3 is 14 residues. This CDR3 is CASSRGQTNTEAFF. As DNA, the CDR3 is TGTGCCAGCAGCCGGGGACAGACGAACACTGAAGCTTTCTTT.

The gene calls are TRBV6-5 and TRBJ2-2; D unclear. Between the trimmed V and J ends, which lost 1 base and 1 base, there was a span of 7 bases. The germline gives CDR1 MNHEY, CDR2 SVGAGI. This CDR3 has 15 residues. The CDR3 DNA reads as TGTGCCAGCAGTTACTACCCACAGAACACCGGGGAGCTGTTTTTT. Translation: CASSYYPQNTGELFF.

The chain employs TRBV2 and TRBJ2-3; no reliable D call. Germline loops: CDR1 SNHLY, CDR2 FYNNEI. V lost 8 bases to trimming and J lost 4 bases, with 7 bases between them. The CDR3 length is 11 residues. CDR3 protein: CASVLADTQYF. Here the CDR3 DNA reads TGTGCCAGCGTACTGGCAGATACGCAGTATTTT.

The rearrangement joins TRBV2 to TRBJ2-6; the D gene is possibly TRBD1 (6 bases). V was trimmed by 7 bases and J by 0 bases, leaving 13 bases between them. The V gene's germline CDR1 is SNHLY and CDR2 FYNNEI. The CDR3 runs to 16 residues. In nucleotides, the CDR3 is TGTGCCAGCACCCAGGACAGACTCTCTGGGGCCAACGTCCTGACTTTC. This codes for CASTQDRLSGANVLTF.

The chain combines TRBV11-3 with TRBJ2-1; 7 bases are shared with TRBD2. Trimming took 4 bases from V and 4 from J; bases not matched to a gene: 10. The CDR3 is 16 residues long. The germline V gene has CDR1 SGHNT and CDR2 YENEEA. The CDR3 nucleotides are TGTGCCAGCAGCTACCCCGTGGGCGGGGGATACAATGAGCAGTTCTTC. This encodes CASSYPVGGGYNEQFF. The variable domain in full, with the rest retrieved from reference TRBV11-3 and TRBJ2-1, is EAGVVQSPRYKIIEKKQPVAFWCNPISGHNTLYWYLQNLGQGPELLIRYENEEAVDDSQLPKDRFSAERLKGVDSTLKIQPAELGDSAVYLCASSYPVGGGYNEQFFGPGTRLTVL.

The rearrangement uses TRBV5-5 and TRBJ2-7, with unresolved D. The CDR3 sequence is 11 residues long. From germline, CDR1 is SGHKS and CDR2 YYEKEE (reference sequence). Trimming took 4 bases from V and 3 from J, leaving 5 bases between them. CDR3 protein: CASSPGYEQYF. The DNA of the CDR3 is TGTGCCAGCAGCCCCGGCTACGAGCAGTACTTC.